The 27 T cell receptor beta chains in this list originate from one sample, sequenced in a study of T cells in pancreatic ductal adenocarcinoma. Profiled with immunoSEQ multiplex PCR; TCRdb holds only in-frame clones, not every one. The data show several thousand clones, with 60% to 80% seen just once and more than 25% held by the top ten. Surgery without prior neoadjuvant therapy was the treatment of the selected pancreatic ductal adenocarcinoma patients. Specimen: pancreatic tumor tissue. All receptors derive from a human donor with pancreatic ductal adenocarcinoma.

As DNA, the CDR3 is TGTGCCAGCAGCTTGGCTAGCGGGTCTCACGAGCAGTACTTC. As protein: CASSLASGSHEQYF. The chain employs TRBV7-9 and TRBJ2-7; 8 bases are a match to TRBD2. CDR1 and CDR2 (germline): SEHNR, FQNEAQ (reference sequence). V dropped 3 bases and J dropped 5; count of bases not matched to a gene: 6. This CDR3 spans 14 amino acids.

The CDR3 DNA is TGTGCCAGTCTCCCGGGCGGGGCCTACACCGGGGAGCTGTTTTTT. Its protein is CASLPGGAYTGELFF. The rearrangement links TRBV19 to TRBJ2-2, with D possibly matching TRBD2 (6 bases). CDR1 and CDR2 from the germline V gene are LNHDA and SQIVND (reference sequence). This CDR3 is 15 amino acids long. V was pared by 8 bases and J by 3 bases, with 16 bases between.

V gene TRBV5-4 combines with J gene TRBJ2-1, with 10 bases lining up with TRBD1. The length of the CDR3 is 13 residues. Germline lookup yields CDR1 SGHNT and CDR2 YYREEE (reference sequence). V was pared by 3 bases and J by 9 bases, with 3 bases of the junction left unmatched. Here the CDR3 DNA reads TGTGCCAGCAGCTGGGACAGGGGTGGTGAGCAGTTCTTC. As protein: CASSWDRGGEQFF. The entire variable domain, with the rest obtained from reference TRBV5-4 and TRBJ2-1, is as follows: ETGVTQSPTHLIKTRGQQVTLRCSSQSGHNTVSWYQQALGQGPQFIFQYYREEENGRGNFPPRFSGLQFPNYSSELNVNALELDDSALYLCASSWDRGGEQFFGPGTRLTVL.

CDR3: CASSWGQGQSGNTIYF. The CDR3 coding sequence is TGTGCCAGCAGCTGGGGGCAGGGCCAGTCTGGAAACACCATATATTTT. This rearrangement joins TRBV5-8 to TRBJ1-3, with D possibly being TRBD1 (6 bases). The V gene lost 3 bases and the J gene lost 1 base, with 14 bases spanning the gap. Germline V gene lookup returns CDR1 SGHTS and CDR2 YDEGEE. This CDR3 has 16 residues.

V and J are TRBV19 and TRBJ1-1; no reliable D call. This CDR3 has 13 residues. The germline V and J ends were trimmed by 4 bases and 1 base, with 7 bases remaining between them. Germline V gene sequence: CDR1 LNHDA, CDR2 SQIVND (reference sequence). CDR3 DNA: TGTGCCAGTAGTAAGGCCGGGAACACTGAAGCTTTCTTT. It yields the protein CASSKAGNTEAFF.

In this sample, this clone turned up once. This chain connects TRBV6-5 to TRBJ2-1, with D maybe TRBD1 (6 bases). The CDR3 loop spans 13 amino acids. V lost 8 bases and J lost 5, with 13 bases in between. Germline loops: CDR1 MNHEY, CDR2 SVGAGI. This chain's CDR3 is CASAQGIDNEQFF. As DNA, the CDR3 is TGTGCCAGCGCCCAGGGGATAGACAATGAGCAGTTCTTC.

This chain connects TRBV10-2 to TRBJ1-2, with a possible D match to TRBD1 (6 bases). Germline loops: CDR1 WSHSY, CDR2 SAAADI. This CDR3 spans 12 amino acids. V lost 10 bases to trimming and J lost 4 bases, with 13 bases between them. The CDR3 coding sequence is TGCGCCACCCAGAAGGACAGCTATGGCTACACCTTC. It translates to CATQKDSYGYTF.

The chain employs TRBV28 and TRBJ1-3; maybe TRBD1 (6 bases). Between the trimmed V and J ends, which lost 1 base and 3 bases, there was a span of 19 bases. This CDR3 has 18 residues. Germline V CDR1 and CDR2: MDHEN, SYDVKM. The DNA for the CDR3 is TGTGCCAGCAGTTTATTTGGTTTCAGGGGCTCTGGTGGAAACACCATATATTTT. Encoded protein: CASSLFGFRGSGGNTIYF. Looking up the rest from reference TRBV28 and TRBJ1-3 gives the full variable domain: DVKVTQSSRYLVKRTGEKVFLECVQDMDHENMFWYRQDPGLGLRLIYFSYDVKMKEKGDIPEGYSVSREKKERFSLILESASTNQTSMYLCASSLFGFRGSGGNTIYFGEGSWLTVV.

This clone was seen more than once but under ten times. The chain recombines TRBV2 with TRBJ1-5; D gene uncertain. Per germline, CDR1 SNHLY and CDR2 FYNNEI. CDR3 length: 13 amino acids. V gave up 4 bases and J gave up 9 bases, with 13 bases separating them. For the CDR3, the DNA is TGTGCCAGCAGTGCAGGTCCATTCTGGCCCCAGCATTTT. Its translation is CASSAGPFWPQHF.

In its sample, this clone was seen once. Additional DNA sequences in this sample encode the identical CDR3. The chain links TRBV5-1 to TRBJ2-2; a possible D gene is TRBD2 (5 bases). This CDR3 has 14 residues. Germline V CDR1 and CDR2: SGHRS, YFSETQ. V lost 0 bases to trimming and J lost 6 bases, with 9 bases between them. The CDR3 sequence: CASSLARGSGELFF. CDR3 DNA sequence: TGCGCCAGCAGCTTGGCCCGGGGATCCGGGGAGCTGTTTTTT.

The V call is TRBV5-8, the J call TRBJ1-2; D call uncertain. This CDR3 is built from 15 residues. The V end lost 4 bases, the J end lost 4 bases, and 17 bases lay between the germline ends. The germline gives CDR1 SGHTS, CDR2 YDEGEE. The CDR3 sequence is CASSIRLLRGYGYTF. The CDR3 DNA is TGTGCCAGCAGCATCCGACTCTTACGGGGCTATGGCTACACCTTC.

The sample holds one count of this clone. The chain combines TRBV14 with TRBJ1-2; perhaps TRBD1 as D (6 bases). Germline V gene data show CDR1 as SGHDN and CDR2 as FVKESK. This CDR3 contains 15 residues. V was trimmed by 0 bases and J by 7 bases, leaving 15 bases between them. CDR3 bases: TGTGCCAGCAGCCAAGACGGGATACAGGGACGTGGCTACACCTTC. Residues: CASSQDGIQGRGYTF.

This chain uses TRBV10-1 with TRBJ2-1; a weak D match, TRBD2 (6 bases). Between the trimmed V and J ends, which lost 6 bases and 10 bases, there was a span of 19 bases. CDR3 length equals 14 residues. CDR1 and CDR2 (germline): WNHNN, SYGVQD (reference sequence). CDR3 coding DNA: TGCGCCAGCAGCCCCAGGGAGCACCGGGAGGAGCAGTTCTTC. It codes for CASSPREHREEQFF.

Only a few counts were recorded for this clone. CDR3 sequence: CASSFQVNYGYTF. CDR3 nucleotides: TGCGCCAGCAGCTTTCAAGTTAACTATGGCTACACCTTC. The chain carries TRBV5-1 and TRBJ1-2; D remains ambiguous. V lost 2 bases to trimming and J lost 1 base, with 6 bases between them. CDR1 is SGHRS, CDR2 YFSETQ, per germline. This CDR3 spans 13 amino acids. The entire variable domain, with the rest obtained from reference TRBV5-1 and TRBJ1-2, is as follows: KAGVTQTPRYLIKTRGQQVTLSCSPISGHRSVSWYQQTPGQGLQFLFEYFSETQRNKGNFPGRFSGRQFSNSRSEMNVSTLELGDSALYLCASSFQVNYGYTFGSGTRLTVV.

The chain has TRBV7-9 and TRBJ2-5; either TRBD1 or TRBD2 may supply D (6 bases each). Looked up from germline, CDR1 is SEHNR and CDR2 is FQNEAQ (reference sequence). The V and J ends lost 0 bases and 4 bases respectively, with 12 bases between them. This CDR3 spans 15 amino acids. CDR3 nucleotides: TGTGCCAGCAGCTTAGCGGGGGGCGCGGGAGAGACCCAGTACTTC. Its protein product is CASSLAGGAGETQYF.

The chain links TRBV5-5 to TRBJ1-1; D unresolved. Between the trimmed V and J ends, which lost 0 bases and 2 bases, there was a span of 5 bases. The CDR3 extends over 13 amino acids. From germline, CDR1 is SGHKS and CDR2 YYEKEE (reference sequence). The CDR3 nucleotides are TGTGCCAGCAGCTTGGATGTCAACACTGAAGCTTTCTTT. This sequence encodes CASSLDVNTEAFF.

The rearrangement joins TRBV30 to TRBJ1-3; weak D call: TRBD1 (5 bases). Trimming pared 8 bases from V and 1 base from J, leaving 6 bases between. The CDR3 runs to 11 residues. Per the germline V gene, CDR1 is GTSNPN and CDR2 is SVGIG (reference sequence). CDR3 residues: CARQSGNTIYF. In nucleotides, the CDR3 is TGTGCCCGACAGTCTGGAAACACCATATATTTT.

The chain has TRBV9 and TRBJ1-2; a possible D gene is TRBD1 (6 bases). CDR3 size: 14 residues. Germline CDR1 SGDLS, CDR2 YYNGEE. Trimming took 4 bases from V and 2 from J, leaving 12 bases between them. CDR3 bases: TGTGCCAGCAGCCTAGGGGGACCCAACTATGGCTACACCTTC. Translation: CASSLGGPNYGYTF.

In its sample, this clone was seen a few times. The chain employs TRBV10-2 and TRBJ2-7; 8 positions match TRBD2. V gave up 2 bases and J gave up 8 bases; unmatched junction bases: 8. There are 14 residues in the CDR3. Germline V gene lookup returns CDR1 WSHSY and CDR2 SAAADI. This CDR3 reads CASSEVDIAGKQYF. CDR3 nucleotide sequence: TGCGCCAGCAGTGAGGTCGACATAGCGGGGAAGCAGTACTTC.

The chain couples TRBV27 to TRBJ1-2, with 8 bases identical to TRBD1. Trimming took 5 bases from V and 8 from J; bases not matched to a gene: 4. Germline CDR1 is MNHEY and CDR2 is SMNVEV (reference sequence). CDR3 length equals 12 residues. The CDR3 is CASSQSGGGYTF. CDR3 in DNA: TGTGCCAGCAGTCAATCAGGGGGCGGCTACACCTTC.

This chain connects TRBV7-2 to TRBJ1-1; 8 positions match TRBD1. Germline CDR1 SGHTA, CDR2 FQGNSA. The CDR3 is 14 residues long. Trimming at V came to 4 bases and at J to 6 bases, leaving 7 bases not matched to a gene. CDR3 loop: CASSSFDRGPEAFF. CDR3 in DNA: TGTGCCAGCAGCTCCTTCGACAGGGGACCTGAAGCTTTCTTT.

This clone occurred a few times. The conserved phenylalanine or tryptophan is not found at the CDR3 terminus, so this likely reflects a read error. Because the CDR3's place on the DNA is in doubt, the DNA is left out and the CDR3 is given as listed by TCRdb. The CDR3 sequence: CASSQGGAGTPSC. The genes are TRBV4-1 and TRBJ2-7. The CDR3 is 13 amino acids in total, end residues counted. Germline CDR1 and CDR2: MGHRA and YSYEKL.

The chain combines TRBV30 with TRBJ1-4; D is unresolved. Trimming removed 2 bases from V and 14 bases from J, with 18 bases in between. Germline V gene data show CDR1 as GTSNPN and CDR2 as SVGIG (reference sequence). The CDR3 contains 13 residues. The CDR3, as DNA: TGTGCCTGGAGTCCACGCGGGCTTAAAGATCTGTTTTTT. Translation: CAWSPRGLKDLFF.

This clone is categorized as large (0.1 to 1%). The chain combines TRBV4-1 with TRBJ2-1, with 10 bases fitting TRBD2. Looked up from germline, CDR1 is MGHRA and CDR2 is YSYEKL. The CDR3 spans 16 residues. V lost 0 bases and J lost 9; bases outside the gene matches: 8. As DNA, the CDR3 is TGCGCCAGCAGCCAAGATCCGAGCGGGGGGGGCGGTGAGCAGTTCTTC. This sequence encodes CASSQDPSGGGGEQFF.

The chain combines TRBV6-1 with TRBJ2-1; D is possibly TRBD1 (6 bases). CDR1 MNHNS and CDR2 SASEGT come from the germline V gene. Deletions cut 6 bases from V and 4 bases from J, with 10 bases between. The CDR3 sequence is 13 residues long. The CDR3 nucleotides read TGTGCCAGCAGGTTCGGACAGTACAATGAGCAGTTCTTC. Translated: CASRFGQYNEQFF.

By share, this clone counts as medium-sized. CDR3 in DNA: TGTGCCAGCAGCTTGGGGGCAGGACAAGAGACCCAGTACTTC. This encodes CASSLGAGQETQYF. The chain carries TRBV5-6 and TRBJ2-5; no firm D call. V was clipped by 0 bases and J by 2 bases, with 8 bases between them. Germline V gene sequence: CDR1 SGHDT, CDR2 YYEEEE. The CDR3 has 14 residues. Full variable domain (rest looked up from reference TRBV5-6 and TRBJ2-5): DAGVTQSPTHLIKTRGQQVTLRCSPKSGHDTVSWYQQALGQGPQFIFQYYEEEERQRGNFPDRFSGHQFPNYSSELNVNALLLGDSALYLCASSLGAGQETQYFGPGTRLLVL.

The chain is built from TRBV14 and TRBJ1-2; possibly TRBD1 for D (6 bases). CDR1 and CDR2 (germline): SGHDN, FVKESK. CDR3 length: 17 amino acids. With 1 base removed from V and 0 bases from J, the gap between germline ends came to 15 bases. The CDR3 loop reads CASSQVVGGVANYGYTF. The CDR3 DNA follows: TGTGCCAGCAGCCAAGTTGTAGGGGGAGTAGCTAACTATGGCTACACCTTC.